This T cell receptor (beta chain) originates from a study of blood T cell repertoires in COVID-19. This clone has just a few counts. Germline-derived CDR1 and CDR2 are GTSNPN and SVGIG (reference sequence). The CDR3 has 13 amino acids. Trimming removed 5 bases from V and 2 bases from J; junction bases left unmatched: 1. Original processing notes: The assay estimated nucleated cells by amplifying reference gene primers. Some clones are missing from TCRdb's copy, which holds only in-frame ones; the method was immunoSEQ multiplex PCR. The D gene and trimming were derived from the DNA, and the V and J assignments and clone size from that table. The sample comprises about 360,000 clones, 81% of which are singletons, and under 1.2% rests with the top ten.

Sequencing was carried out using peripheral blood. The sequence derives from a human donor with acute or convalescent COVID-19. The donor label of this sample is uncertain. J is TRBJ2-1 and V is TRBV30; TRBD1 agrees at 9 bases. The CDR3 reads CAWDRGAYNEQFF. The CDR3 nucleotides read TGTGCCTGGGACAGGGGGGCCTACAATGAGCAGTTCTTC. Complete variable domain (other parts from reference TRBV30 and TRBJ2-1): SQTIHQWPATLVQPVGSPLSLECTVEGTSNPNLYWYRQAAGRGLQLLFYSVGIGQISSEVPQNLSASRPQDRQFILSSKKLLLSDSGFYLCAWDRGAYNEQFFGPGTRLTVL.